This T cell receptor (beta chain) comes out of a study of beta chain features in type 1 diabetes. There are a few counts of this clone. Expressed TCRB transcripts got sequenced, as all isolated RNA was reverse transcribed. Libraries were prepared by immunoSEQ multiplex PCR; TCRdb keeps only in-frame clonotypes and omits some of them. The sample consists of 300,000 to 350,000 clones, roughly 8% of them appearing once. CDR1 and CDR2 from the germline V gene are KGHSH and LQKENI. Trimming took 3 bases from V and 0 from J; bases not matched to a gene: 8. The CDR3 has 18 amino acids. This clonotype was obtained from a woman under 30 in good health. V gene TRBV18 combines with J gene TRBJ2-1; TRBD2 matches 10 bases. Sequences were obtained from central memory CD4+ T cells from blood. The CDR3 DNA sequence: TGTGCCAGCTCACCCCGGACTAGCGGATCGAGCTCCTACAATGAGCAGTTCTTC. Translating gives CASSPRTSGSSSYNEQFF. The entire variable domain, with the rest obtained from reference TRBV18 and TRBJ2-1, is as follows: NAGVMQNPRHLVRRRGQEARLRCSPMKGHSHVYWYRQLPEEGLKFMVYLQKENIIDESGMPKERFSAEFPKEGPSILRIQQVVRGDSAAYFCASSPRTSGSSSYNEQFFGPGTRLTVL.